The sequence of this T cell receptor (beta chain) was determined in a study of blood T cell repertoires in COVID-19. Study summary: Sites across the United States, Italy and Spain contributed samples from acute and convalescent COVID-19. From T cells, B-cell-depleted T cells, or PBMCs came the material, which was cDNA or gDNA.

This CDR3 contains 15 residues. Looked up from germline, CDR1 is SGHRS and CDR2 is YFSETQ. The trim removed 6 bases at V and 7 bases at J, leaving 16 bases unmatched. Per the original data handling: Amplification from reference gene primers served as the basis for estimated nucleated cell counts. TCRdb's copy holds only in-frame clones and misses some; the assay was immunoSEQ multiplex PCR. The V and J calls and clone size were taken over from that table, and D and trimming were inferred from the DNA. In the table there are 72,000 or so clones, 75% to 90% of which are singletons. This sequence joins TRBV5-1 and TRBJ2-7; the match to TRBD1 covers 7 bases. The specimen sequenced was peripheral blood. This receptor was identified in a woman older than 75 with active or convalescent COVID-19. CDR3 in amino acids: CASTLGGQRTGEQYF. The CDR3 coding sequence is TGCGCCAGCACGCTTGGGGGACAGAGGACAGGAGAGCAGTACTTC.